This T cell receptor beta chain was profiled in a study of T cells in Graves' hyperthyroidism and ophthalmopathy. TCR beta CDR3 regions were amplified from RNA transcripts. First-round RT-PCR with HTBI primers amplified the TCR CDR3 region. TCRdb re-called the multiplex PCR reads with MiXCR, one entry per CDR3 protein. Found here are 250,000 to 300,000 distinct CDR3 sequences, approximately 14% of them singletons; the top ten hold around 8%. This clonotype has a handful of counts. At one of its ends the junction is not consistent with the germline gene, which may arise from a read error. The material sequenced was blood. This clonotype was obtained from a woman aged 40 to 50 with Graves' hyperthyroidism.

As DNA, the CDR3 is TGTGCCAGCAGCCAACCCGAGGGAGCTAATGGAAAACTGTTTTTT. Translating gives CASSQPEGANGKLFF. This chain uses TRBV16 with TRBJ1-4; D gene unclear. Germline loops: CDR1 KGHSY, CDR2 FQNENV. This CDR3 spans 15 amino acids. Full variable domain (missing parts from reference TRBV16 and TRBJ1-4): GEEVAQTPKHLVRGEGQKAKLYCAPIKGHSYVFWYQQVLKNEFKFLISFQNENVFDETGMPKERFSAKCLPNSPCSLEIQATKLEDSAVYFCASSQPEGANGKLFFGSGTQLSVL.